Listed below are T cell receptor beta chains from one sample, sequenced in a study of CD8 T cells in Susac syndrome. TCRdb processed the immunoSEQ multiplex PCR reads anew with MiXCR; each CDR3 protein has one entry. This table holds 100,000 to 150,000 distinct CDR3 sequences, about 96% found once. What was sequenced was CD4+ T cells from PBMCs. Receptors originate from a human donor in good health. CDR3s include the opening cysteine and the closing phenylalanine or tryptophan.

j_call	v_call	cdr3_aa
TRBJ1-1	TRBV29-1	CSGRKFQGTEAFF
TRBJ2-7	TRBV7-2	CASSRAGPGAYEQYF
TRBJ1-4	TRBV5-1	CASSLGQGVLATNEKLFF
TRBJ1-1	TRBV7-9	CASSLDGQGESTEAFF
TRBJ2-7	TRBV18	CASSLGGNYEQYF
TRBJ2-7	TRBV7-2	CASSSRDRVNEQYF
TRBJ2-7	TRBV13	CASRFKGGAQYEQYF
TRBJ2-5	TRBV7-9	CASSQTQETQYF
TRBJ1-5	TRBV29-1	CSVGQGGEQPQHF
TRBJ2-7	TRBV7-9	CASSPLAGAPYEQYF
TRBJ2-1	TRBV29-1	CSVQGTTPNNEQFF
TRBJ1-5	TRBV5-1	CASRSGPNSNQPQHF
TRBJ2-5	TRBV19	CASSMRPGGTETQYF
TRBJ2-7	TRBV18	CASSPGLSRYEQYF
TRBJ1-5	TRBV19	CASTLGQGIMRNQPQHF
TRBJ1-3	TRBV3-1	CASRSTVLGNTIYF
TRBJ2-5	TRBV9	CASSVGLAGVVETQYF
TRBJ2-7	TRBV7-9	CASSLGGGPYEQYF
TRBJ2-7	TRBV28	CASSSARTGEGEYF
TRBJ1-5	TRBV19	CASTLGGNQPQHF
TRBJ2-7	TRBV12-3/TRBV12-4	CASSFTGEFDEQYF
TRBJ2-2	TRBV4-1	CASSQVLERGKNTGELFF
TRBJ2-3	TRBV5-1	CASSSSRTTDTQYF
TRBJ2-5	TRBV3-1	CASSQDQSGSLLKETQYF
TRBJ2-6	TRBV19	CASSARSDGANVLTF
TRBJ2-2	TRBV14	CASSPWREGYTGELFF
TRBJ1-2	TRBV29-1	CSVAGAAGYTF
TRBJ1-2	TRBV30	CAWMIRSGGYTF
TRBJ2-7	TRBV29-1	CSVGQAGEQYF
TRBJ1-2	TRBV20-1	CSATGGQVGNYGYTF
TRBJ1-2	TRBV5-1	CASSGHPASYGYTF
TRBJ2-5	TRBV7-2	CASSLGNRGLETQYF
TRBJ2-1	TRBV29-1	CSVAKGLDEQFF
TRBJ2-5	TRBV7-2	CASTSGPRGSETQYF
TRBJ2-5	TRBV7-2	CASSLDGLTQYF
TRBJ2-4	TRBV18	CASSAGGLAKNIQYF
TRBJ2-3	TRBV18	CASSDGRRTDTQYF
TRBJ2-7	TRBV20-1	CSAGGAGLSYEQYF
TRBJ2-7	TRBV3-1	CASSLDSALEQYF
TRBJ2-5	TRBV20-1	CSARSVRADLQETQYF
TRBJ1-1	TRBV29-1	CSVEGRLNTEAFF